This record covers a single TCR beta chain. The protocol was immunoSEQ multiplex PCR, while the TCRdb copy is restricted to in-frame clones and leaves out a portion. The repertoire has around 250,000 clones, about nine tenths of them found once; the top ten carry under 2%. The sample is drawn from a study of blood T cell repertoires in COVID-19. The CDR3 covers 18 residues. The trim removed 2 bases at V and 3 bases at J, leaving 12 bases unmatched. CDR1 KGHSH and CDR2 LQKENI come from the germline V gene. The TCR comes from a woman in her sixties or seventies who had recovered from COVID-19. The sequenced sample consisted of peripheral blood. This chain connects TRBV18 to TRBJ2-7, with TRBD1 matching over 11 bases. CDR3 nucleotide sequence: TGTGCCAGCTCACCATTCCGATCCGGGACAGGGGGTAACTACGAGCAGTACTTC. Translation: CASSPFRSGTGGNYEQYF.